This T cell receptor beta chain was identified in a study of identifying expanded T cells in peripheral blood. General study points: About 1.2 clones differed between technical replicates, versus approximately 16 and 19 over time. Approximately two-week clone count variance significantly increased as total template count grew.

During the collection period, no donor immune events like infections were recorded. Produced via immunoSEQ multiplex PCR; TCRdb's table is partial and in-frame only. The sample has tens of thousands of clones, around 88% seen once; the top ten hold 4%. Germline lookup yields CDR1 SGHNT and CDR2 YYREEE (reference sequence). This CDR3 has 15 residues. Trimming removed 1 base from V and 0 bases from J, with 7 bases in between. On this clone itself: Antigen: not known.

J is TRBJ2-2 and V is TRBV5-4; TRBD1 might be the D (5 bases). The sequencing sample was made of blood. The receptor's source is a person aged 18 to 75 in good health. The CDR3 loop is CASSLKGSNTGELFF. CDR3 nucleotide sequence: TGTGCCAGCAGCTTGAAGGGGTCGAACACCGGGGAGCTGTTTTTT.